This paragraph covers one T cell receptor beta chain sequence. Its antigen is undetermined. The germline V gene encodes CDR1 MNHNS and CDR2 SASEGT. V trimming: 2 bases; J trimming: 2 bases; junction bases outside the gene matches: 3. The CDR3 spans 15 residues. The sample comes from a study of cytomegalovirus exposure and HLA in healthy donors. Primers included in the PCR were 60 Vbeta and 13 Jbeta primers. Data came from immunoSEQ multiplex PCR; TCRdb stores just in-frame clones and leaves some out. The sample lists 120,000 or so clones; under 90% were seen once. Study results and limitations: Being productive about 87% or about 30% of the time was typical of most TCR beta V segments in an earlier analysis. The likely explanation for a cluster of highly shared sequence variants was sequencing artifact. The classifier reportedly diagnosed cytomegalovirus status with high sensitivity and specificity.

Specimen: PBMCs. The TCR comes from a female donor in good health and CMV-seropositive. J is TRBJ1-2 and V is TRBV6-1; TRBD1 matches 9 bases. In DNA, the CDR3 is TGTGCCAGCAGTGAACCCGGACAGGGGAACTATGGCTACACCTTC. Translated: CASSEPGQGNYGYTF.